This paragraph reports one T cell receptor (beta chain). Its target is not known. The data were taken from a study of shared clonotypes between healthy human individuals. Points from the study as a whole: Non-shared clonotypes had lower generation probabilities than those shared by all four donors. About 5% of naive CD4 clonotypes were shared across several donors. Larger estimated richness was generally seen in naive subsets than in memory subsets.

Assay execution took place at the deep level. Method: immunoSEQ multiplex PCR; TCRdb's copy keeps in-frame clones and lacks some. The sample has approximately 2.4 million clones; around 95% are singletons. CDR1 is MDHEN, CDR2 SYDVKM, per germline. This CDR3 contains 13 residues. V was shortened by 8 bases and J by 5 bases, with 15 bases between the two germline ends. Input material: naive CD4+ T cells sorted from blood. Documented subset: CD45RA+ positively selected. The chain combines TRBV28 with TRBJ2-5; the D call may be TRBD1 or TRBD2 (5 bases each). This clonotype was obtained from a man between 18 and 29 years old in good health. The CDR3, as DNA: TGTGCCAGCGGGACCCTGGGGCGGGAGACCCAGTACTTC. It yields the protein CASGTLGRETQYF.